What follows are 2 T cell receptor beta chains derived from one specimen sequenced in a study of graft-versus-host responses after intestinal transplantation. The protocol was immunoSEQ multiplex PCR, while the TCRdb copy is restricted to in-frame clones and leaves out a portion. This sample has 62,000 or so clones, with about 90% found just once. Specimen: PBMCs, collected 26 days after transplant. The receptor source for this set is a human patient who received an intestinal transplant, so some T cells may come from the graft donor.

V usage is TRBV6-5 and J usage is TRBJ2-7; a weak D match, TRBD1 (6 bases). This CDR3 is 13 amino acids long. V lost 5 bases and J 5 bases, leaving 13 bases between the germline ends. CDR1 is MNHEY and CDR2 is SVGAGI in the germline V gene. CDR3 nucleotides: TGTGCCAGCAGTCGAACAGGGTGGGACGAGCAGTACGTC. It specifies CASSRTGWDEQYV.

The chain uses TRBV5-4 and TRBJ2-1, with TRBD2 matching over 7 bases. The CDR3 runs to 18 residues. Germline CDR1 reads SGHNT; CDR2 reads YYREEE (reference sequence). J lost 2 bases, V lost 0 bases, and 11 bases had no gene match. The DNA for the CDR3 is TGTGCCAGCAGCTTGGAAAGCGGGACCATCCTGCCCTACAATGAGCAGTTCTTC. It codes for CASSLESGTILPYNEQFF.